This TCR beta chain appears in the sequencing data of a study of blood T cell repertoires in COVID-19. Study-level information: Nucleic acid was either cDNA or gDNA, and it came from T cells, B-cell-depleted T cells, or PBMCs.

The CDR3 has 15 amino acids. The V segment lost 0 bases and the J segment 5 bases; nucleotides outside the gene matches: 7. Germline-derived CDR1 and CDR2 are SNHLY and FYNNEI. The recovered donors of Cohort 3 showed two negative PCRs, clearance, or symptom resolution. As originally analysed: Counts of nucleated cells, estimated from reference gene primer amplification, were obtained. The data were produced by immunoSEQ multiplex PCR, yet TCRdb's version contains in-frame clones alone and is incomplete. The V and J calls and the clone size are those of that table, but D and trimming were determined from the DNA. The sample shows about 160,000 clones, approximately 77% of them seen only once.

The receptor's source is a man between 60 and 70 years old who had recovered from COVID-19. The specimen was PBMCs or T cells enriched from blood (not recorded which). The chain carries TRBV2 and TRBJ2-7; 7 nucleotides match TRBD1. CDR3 loop: CASSEAVGGINEQYF. For the CDR3, the DNA is TGTGCCAGCAGTGAAGCTGTAGGGGGCATTAACGAGCAGTACTTC.